Listed below are T cell receptor beta chains from one sample, sequenced in a study of blood T cell repertoires in COVID-19. The method was immunoSEQ multiplex PCR; TCRdb's version includes in-frame clones alone and lacks a portion of them. The sample has roughly 400,000 clones, more than 85% seen once. Input material: PBMCs or T cells enriched from blood (not recorded which). The receptor source for this set is a woman in her thirties or forties who had been exposed to COVID-19. The conserved cysteine and the conserved F or W are not part of the CDR3 here. The D gene is left open where the match is weak.

15 | TRBD1 | TRBV5-1 | ASSPAAGGSGANVLT
12 | . | TRBV27 | ASSLTEFNQPQH
12 | . | TRBV19 | ATTSYGGNQPQH
14 | TRBD1 | TRBV12-5 | ASGSPIQGINEKLF
13 | TRBD1 | TRBV2 | ASSRTGYENTEAF
13 | . | TRBV9 | ASSSYFGGQETQY
14 | . | TRBV11-2 | ASSQGGKLKVYGYT
11 | . | TRBV10-1 | ASSVGNTGELF
13 | TRBD1 | TRBV7-3 | ASSSRQGFTGELF
14 | TRBD2 | TRBV27 | ASSFLSSGRAYEQY
13 | TRBD1 | TRBV3-1/TRBV3-2 | ASSQDRDRRVEQY
13 | . | TRBV5-4 | ASSLVEGSTDTQY
13 | TRBD1 | TRBV11-3 | ASSSAGTGDPGYT
15 | TRBD2 | TRBV3-1/TRBV3-2 | ASSQDRGGLGTDTQY
14 | TRBD2 | TRBV18 | ASSPTSGGRSNEQF
13 | TRBD1 | TRBV19 | ASSTPGQGRETQY
11 | . | TRBV27 | ASRAGINQPQH
14 | TRBD2 | TRBV2 | ASSRPTSGFSYEQY
13 | . | TRBV2 | ASSGSRDFSYGYT